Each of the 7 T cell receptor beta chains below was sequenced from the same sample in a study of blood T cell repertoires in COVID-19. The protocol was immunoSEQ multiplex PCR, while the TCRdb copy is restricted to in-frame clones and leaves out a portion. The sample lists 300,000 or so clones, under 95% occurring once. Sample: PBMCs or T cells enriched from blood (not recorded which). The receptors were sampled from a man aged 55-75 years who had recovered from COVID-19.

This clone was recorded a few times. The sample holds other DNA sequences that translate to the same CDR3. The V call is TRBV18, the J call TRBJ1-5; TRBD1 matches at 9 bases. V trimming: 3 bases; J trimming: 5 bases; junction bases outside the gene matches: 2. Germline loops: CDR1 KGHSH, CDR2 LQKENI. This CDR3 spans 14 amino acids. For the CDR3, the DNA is TGTGCCAGCTCACCCACAGGGGGCGATCAGCCCCAGCATTTT. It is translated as CASSPTGGDQPQHF.

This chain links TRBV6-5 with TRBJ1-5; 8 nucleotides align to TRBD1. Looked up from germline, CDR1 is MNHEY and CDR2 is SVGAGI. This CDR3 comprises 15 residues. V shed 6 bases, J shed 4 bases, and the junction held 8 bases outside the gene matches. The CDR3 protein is CASRMGQVQNQPQHF. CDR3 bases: TGTGCCAGCAGAATGGGACAGGTCCAAAATCAGCCCCAGCATTTT.

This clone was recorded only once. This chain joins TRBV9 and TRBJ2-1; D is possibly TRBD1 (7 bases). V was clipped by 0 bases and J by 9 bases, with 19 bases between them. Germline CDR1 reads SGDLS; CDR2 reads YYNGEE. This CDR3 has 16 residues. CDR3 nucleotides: TGTGCCAGCAGCGTAGTTCCAGGGGGGCAACTGGGTGAGCAGTTCTTC. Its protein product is CASSVVPGGQLGEQFF.

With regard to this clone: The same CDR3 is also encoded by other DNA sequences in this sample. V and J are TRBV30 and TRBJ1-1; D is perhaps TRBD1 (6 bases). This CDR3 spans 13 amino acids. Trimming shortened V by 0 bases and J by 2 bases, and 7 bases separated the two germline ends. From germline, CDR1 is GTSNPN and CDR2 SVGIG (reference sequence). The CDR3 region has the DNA TGTGCCTGGAGTGTAGGGGGAAACACTGAAGCTTTCTTT. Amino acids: CAWSVGGNTEAFF.

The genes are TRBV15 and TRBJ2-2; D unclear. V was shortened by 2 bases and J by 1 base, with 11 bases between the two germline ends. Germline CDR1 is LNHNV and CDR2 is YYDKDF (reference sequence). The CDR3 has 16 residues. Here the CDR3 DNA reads TGTGCCACCAGCAGACTAGGAGTGGGGAACACCGGGGAGCTGTTTTTT. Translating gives CATSRLGVGNTGELFF.

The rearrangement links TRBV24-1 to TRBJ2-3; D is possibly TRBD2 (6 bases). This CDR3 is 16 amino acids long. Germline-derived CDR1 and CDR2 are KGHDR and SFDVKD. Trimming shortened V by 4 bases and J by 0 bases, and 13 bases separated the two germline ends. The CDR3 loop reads CATSDQIGTSTDTQYF. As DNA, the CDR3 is TGTGCCACCAGTGACCAAATCGGGACTAGCACAGATACGCAGTATTTT.

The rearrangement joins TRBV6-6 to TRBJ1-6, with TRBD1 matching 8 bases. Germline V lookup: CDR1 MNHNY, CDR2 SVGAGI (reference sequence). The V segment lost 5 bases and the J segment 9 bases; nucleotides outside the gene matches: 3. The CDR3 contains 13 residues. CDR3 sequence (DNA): TGTGCCAGCAGTGACAGGGGCGGTTCACCCCTCCACTTT. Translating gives CASSDRGGSPLHF.